The 20 T cell receptor beta chains given below trace back to one sample, sequenced in a study of T cell responses to AZD1222 COVID-19 vaccine. Profiling relied on immunoSEQ multiplex PCR, and the TCRdb table lists in-frame clones only, not all of them. The sample shows about 170,000 clones, roughly 92% of them seen only once. Sequencing used peripheral blood, obtained on day 0 of AZD1222 vaccination. The receptors were gathered from an adult in good health.

The rearrangement links TRBV29-1 to TRBJ1-4; 9 bases map to TRBD1. The CDR3 runs to 14 residues. CDR1 and CDR2 from the germline V gene are SQVTM and ANQGSEA. J was trimmed by 7 bases and V by 4 bases; bases with no gene match: 7. CDR3 residues: CSVATGGAGEKLFF. The CDR3 nucleotides are TGCAGCGTTGCCACAGGGGGCGCGGGTGAAAAACTGTTTTTT.

V gene TRBV11-3 combines with J gene TRBJ2-5; D may be TRBD2 (6 bases). Germline V gene data show CDR1 as SGHNT and CDR2 as YENEEA. The CDR3 is 13 residues long. Trimming pared 3 bases from V and 5 bases from J, leaving 10 bases between. The CDR3 region is CASSLGLLETQYF. The CDR3 DNA is TGTGCCAGCAGCTTGGGACTTCTGGAGACCCAGTACTTC.

The genes are TRBV29-1 and TRBJ1-2, with 8 positions matching TRBD1. The CDR3 covers 13 residues. The trim removed 7 bases at V and 6 bases at J, leaving 10 bases unmatched. Germline-derived CDR1 and CDR2 are SQVTM and ANQGSEA. CDR3 nucleotides: TGCAGCGGAAATTTGCAGGGGGCGAATGGCTACACCTTC. As protein: CSGNLQGANGYTF.

For the CDR3, the DNA is TGCGCCAGCAGTGAGTCCGGGAGGAACACTGAAGCTTTCTTT. This encodes CASSESGRNTEAFF. V is TRBV10-1 and J is TRBJ1-1; D gene unclear. The length of the CDR3 is 14 residues. Trimming stripped 0 bases from V and 1 base from J, with 6 bases between. Germline V gene data show CDR1 as WNHNN and CDR2 as SYGVQD (reference sequence).

V usage is TRBV2 and J usage is TRBJ2-2, with TRBD2 identical over 9 bases. Germline V gene lookup returns CDR1 SNHLY and CDR2 FYNNEI. The CDR3 is made up of 14 amino acids. The V gene end was trimmed by 8 bases and the J gene end by 4 bases; junction bases not matched to a gene: 5. CDR3 bases: TGTGCCAGCGGTCTAGCGGGGCGCACCGGGGAGCTGTTTTTT. Amino acid sequence: CASGLAGRTGELFF.

The chain combines TRBV7-2 with TRBJ2-1, with TRBD2 identical over 10 bases. The germline V gene encodes CDR1 SGHTA and CDR2 FQGNSA. J gave up 5 bases and V 5 bases, and 6 bases lay outside the gene matches. CDR3 length: 15 residues. The DNA for the CDR3 is TGTGCCAGCAGCCACGGACTAGCGGTGAACAATGAGCAGTTCTTC. It specifies CASSHGLAVNNEQFF.

J is TRBJ1-3 and V is TRBV19; D is undetermined. The CDR3 is 15 amino acids. Germline CDR1 is LNHDA and CDR2 is SQIVND (reference sequence). V was pared by 5 bases and J by 3 bases, with 14 bases between. The CDR3: CASSRASTGGNTIYF. The CDR3 coding sequence is TGTGCCAGTAGTCGTGCCTCAACGGGTGGAAACACCATATATTTT. Full variable domain (outside the CDR3, taken from reference TRBV19 and TRBJ1-3): DGGITQSPKYLFRKEGQNVTLSCEQNLNHDAMYWYRQDPGQGLRLIYYSQIVNDFQKGDIAEGYSVSREKKESFPLTVTSAQKNPTAFYLCASSRASTGGNTIYFGEGSWLTVV.

The V gene is TRBV3-1 (or the pseudogene TRBV3-2), the J gene TRBJ1-2, with 9 positions matching TRBD1. The CDR3 sequence is 13 residues long. Germline values: CDR1 LGHDT, CDR2 YNNKEL (reference sequence). V lost 6 bases, J lost 7 bases, and 6 bases stayed unmatched. CDR3: CASRRDRVSGYTF. Written as DNA, the CDR3 is TGTGCCAGCAGGCGGGACAGGGTGTCTGGCTACACCTTC.

The chain has TRBV6-5 and TRBJ1-1, with D perhaps TRBD1 (5 bases). The V gene lost 0 bases and the J gene lost 5 bases, with 13 bases spanning the gap. Germline V gene sequence: CDR1 MNHEY, CDR2 SVGAGI. This CDR3 is 15 amino acids long. This CDR3 is CASSYSSGGGTEAFF. The CDR3 bases are TGTGCCAGCAGTTACTCGAGTGGGGGAGGGACTGAAGCTTTCTTT.

V usage is TRBV10-3 and J usage is TRBJ1-5; 8 bases are a match to TRBD1. The CDR3 spans 12 residues. V shed 8 bases and J 7 bases; nucleotides not matched to a gene: 4. Looked up from germline, CDR1 is ENHRY and CDR2 is SYGVKD. The CDR3 here is CAIGQGGQPQHF. In DNA form, the CDR3 reads TGTGCCATCGGACAGGGCGGGCAGCCCCAGCATTTT.

The chain is built from TRBV6-5 and TRBJ1-2; 11 nucleotides align to TRBD1. Germline values: CDR1 MNHEY, CDR2 SVGAGI. Losses at the gene ends were 6 bases for V and 5 bases for J; bases not matched to a gene: 5. The CDR3 has 14 residues. CDR3 protein: CASSRTGGGYGYTF. The CDR3 coding sequence is TGTGCCAGCAGCAGGACAGGGGGCGGATATGGCTACACCTTC.

This chain connects TRBV7-9 to TRBJ1-4, with D tentatively TRBD1 (5 bases). The CDR3 totals 15 residues. V gave up 1 base and J gave up 7 bases, with 13 bases separating them. Germline assignment: CDR1 SEHNR and CDR2 FQNEAQ (reference sequence). The CDR3 coding sequence is TGTGCCAGCAGCTTAGAGGCCTCCGGGGGTGAAAAACTGTTTTTT. Its translation is CASSLEASGGEKLFF.

This chain uses TRBV27 with TRBJ1-3, with a possible D match to TRBD1 (5 bases). The V gene's germline CDR1 is MNHEY and CDR2 SMNVEV (reference sequence). Trimming stripped 6 bases from V and 2 bases from J, with 8 bases between. The CDR3 loop spans 13 amino acids. DNA for the CDR3: TGTGCCAGCAGATTGGGGGCTGGAAACACCATATATTTT. Translation gives CASRLGAGNTIYF.

The chain is built from TRBV2 and TRBJ1-3; 9 nucleotides align to TRBD1. The CDR3 runs 15 residues. The V gene end was trimmed by 6 bases and the J gene end by 4 bases; junction bases not matched to a gene: 7. CDR1 is SNHLY and CDR2 is FYNNEI in the germline V gene. DNA for the CDR3: TGTGCCAGCAGGGTACAGGGGGCGAGGGGAAACACCATATATTTT. Translated, it gives CASRVQGARGNTIYF.

This clone appeared once. This chain joins TRBV5-3 and TRBJ2-5; perhaps TRBD2 as D (5 bases). TRBV5-3 has ORF status, its function being uncertain. The CDR3 has 14 amino acids. Trimming shortened V by 2 bases and J by 2 bases, and 10 bases separated the two germline ends. The CDR3, as DNA: TGTGCCAGAAGCTTTAGCGAGACTCAAGAGACCCAGTACTTC. It is translated as CARSFSETQETQYF.

This clone has more than one count but fewer than ten. The chain couples TRBV11-2 to TRBJ2-7; the match to TRBD1 covers 8 bases. Trimming took 6 bases from V and 1 from J; bases not matched to a gene: 29. CDR3 length: 22 residues. Germline V gene lookup returns CDR1 SGHAT and CDR2 FQNNGV. The CDR3: CASSTRGRGQVGITSLSYEQYF. The CDR3 nucleotides are TGTGCCAGCAGTACCCGGGGCAGGGGACAGGTCGGAATAACCTCCCTATCCTACGAGCAGTACTTC.

The table lists this clone with a count of one. This chain uses TRBV2 with TRBJ1-6; D uncertain. The CDR3 is 15 residues long. Per the germline V gene, CDR1 is SNHLY and CDR2 is FYNNEI. V lost 3 bases to trimming and J lost 3 bases, with 9 bases between them. Here the CDR3 DNA reads TGTGCCAGCAGTGACGACGGCAGCTATAATTCACCCCTCCACTTT. It yields the protein CASSDDGSYNSPLHF.

The chain links TRBV5-1 to TRBJ2-7; 11 bases fit TRBD2. The CDR3 loop spans 15 amino acids. The V gene end was trimmed by 0 bases and the J gene end by 5 bases; junction bases not matched to a gene: 4. The germline CDR1 and CDR2 sequences are SGHRS and YFSETQ. Here the CDR3 reads CASSLVAGGRDEQYF. CDR3 in DNA: TGCGCCAGCAGCTTGGTAGCGGGAGGGCGAGACGAGCAGTACTTC.

The CDR3 coding sequence is TGTGCCAGCAGTGAAAGGCGGAACACTGAAGCTTTCTTT. This encodes CASSERRNTEAFF. The chain recombines TRBV2 with TRBJ1-1; D unresolved. From germline, CDR1 is SNHLY and CDR2 FYNNEI. The CDR3 extends over 13 amino acids. Trimming removed 2 bases at V and 1 base at J, with 5 bases between.

This chain links TRBV11-2 with TRBJ1-1; D not certain. V was clipped by 5 bases and J by 7 bases, with 8 bases between them. This CDR3 has 11 amino acids. Germline loops: CDR1 SGHAT, CDR2 FQNNGV. In DNA form, the CDR3 reads TGTGCCAGCAGCCCGGACGTTGAAGCTTTCTTT. Residues: CASSPDVEAFF.